The T cell receptor beta chain under discussion was sequenced for a study of T cell responses to AZD1222 COVID-19 vaccine. General study points: Only a handful of AZD1222 recipients tested seropositive at baseline. All repertoire sampling was performed exclusively after the peak T cell response. Reportedly, close to half of spike-specific TCRs are directed against unmutated variant regions. Spike-specific TCR breadth and depth rose after two AZD1222 doses.

Assay: immunoSEQ multiplex PCR; the TCRdb copy retains only in-frame clones and omits some. The sample carries 170,000 or so clones, 90% recorded once. Note on this clone: What it binds is unknown.

The germline V gene has CDR1 MNHNY and CDR2 SVGAGI (reference sequence). V was pared by 6 bases and J by 3 bases, with 7 bases between. The CDR3 is 12 amino acids. The sample was peripheral blood, taken on day 0 of AZD1222 vaccination. The chain recombines TRBV6-6 with TRBJ2-3; D unclear. The TCR comes from an adult in good health. CDR3 nucleotide sequence: TGTGCCAGCAGACCCGCTACAGATACGCAGTATTTT. It codes for CASRPATDTQYF.